A single sample is the source of the 17 T cell receptor beta chains below, sequenced in a study of Graves' ophthalmopathy and Graves' hyperthyroidism. The TCR beta CDR3 regions underwent amplification from RNA transcripts. Scientists carried out first-round RT-PCR using HTBI primers and then a second-round multiplex PCR. Each CDR3 protein is one row after TCRdb ran MiXCR on the multiplex PCR reads. This repertoire shows approximately 160,000 distinct CDR3 sequences, around two fifths found once; its top ten account for 8% to 9%. The sequencing sample was made of peripheral blood. The receptors were sampled from a young man with Graves' ophthalmopathy.

This clonotype was observed a single time. The genes are TRBV15 and TRBJ1-1, with D unresolved. Germline lookup yields CDR1 LNHNV and CDR2 YYDKDF (reference sequence). Deletions cut 3 bases from V and 7 bases from J, with 9 bases between. CDR3 length: 12 residues. This chain's CDR3 is CATSSNRVEAFF. The CDR3 DNA reads TGTGCCACCAGCAGTAATCGGGTTGAAGCTTTCTTT.

There are many counts of this clonotype. V usage is TRBV11-2 and J usage is TRBJ1-2; D not resolved. This CDR3 has 12 residues. With 0 bases removed from V and 7 bases from J, the gap between germline ends came to 6 bases. Germline V lookup: CDR1 SGHAT, CDR2 FQNNGV. This CDR3 is CASSLDRSGYTF. CDR3 bases: TGTGCCAGCAGCTTAGACAGGTCTGGCTACACCTTC.

The sample holds many counts of this clonotype. CDR3 protein: CASSFPGGHNSPLHF. CDR3 bases: TGTGCCAGCAGTTTCCCGGGAGGTCACAATTCACCCCTCCACTTT. The chain couples TRBV28 to TRBJ1-6, with unresolved D. Between the trimmed V and J ends, which lost 3 bases and 7 bases, there was a span of 13 bases. Germline V gene lookup returns CDR1 MDHEN and CDR2 SYDVKM. The CDR3 is made up of 15 amino acids.

This clonotype was seen many times. The chain carries TRBV6-2 or TRBV6-3 and TRBJ2-7, with no clear D. CDR3 length: 14 amino acids. From germline, CDR1 is MNHEY and CDR2 SVGEGT. Trimming cost V 0 bases and J 0 bases, with 6 bases left between them. DNA of the CDR3: TGTGCCAGCAGTTACTCGACGAGCTCCTACGAGCAGTACTTC. The encoded protein is CASSYSTSSYEQYF.

V and J are TRBV28 and TRBJ1-2, with 10 bases matching TRBD1. Trimming at V came to 3 bases and at J to 1 base, leaving 2 bases not matched to a gene. Germline loops: CDR1 MDHEN, CDR2 SYDVKM. The CDR3 is made up of 15 amino acids. CDR3 sequence: CASSFRTGGNYGYTF. The CDR3, as DNA: TGTGCCAGCAGTTTTCGGACAGGGGGTAACTATGGCTACACCTTC.

This chain uses TRBV7-2 with TRBJ2-5; D ambiguous. Germline V lookup: CDR1 SGHTA, CDR2 FQGNSA. V dropped 8 bases and J dropped 1 base, with 8 bases sitting between them. The CDR3 consists of 12 residues. The CDR3 region is CASGTPQETQYF. The CDR3 DNA sequence: TGTGCCAGCGGTACTCCCCAAGAGACCCAGTACTTC. Using reference TRBV7-2 and TRBJ2-5 for the parts outside the CDR3, the full variable domain is GAGVSQSPSNKVTEKGKDVELRCDPISGHTALYWYRQSLGQGLEFLIYFQGNSAPDKSGLPSDRFSAERTGGSVSTLTIQRTQQEDSAVYLCASGTPQETQYFGPGTRLLVL.

This clonotype was picked up many times. The V and J genes are TRBV7-2 and TRBJ1-3; unclear D gene. The CDR3 covers 15 residues. Germline assignment: CDR1 SGHTA and CDR2 FQGNSA. The V end lost 1 base, the J end lost 4 bases, and 11 bases lay between the germline ends. CDR3 residues: CASSLGGPRGNTIYF. The CDR3, as DNA: TGTGCCAGCAGCTTAGGGGGTCCGAGGGGAAACACCATATATTTT. Looking up the rest from reference TRBV7-2 and TRBJ1-3 gives the full variable domain: GAGVSQSPSNKVTEKGKDVELRCDPISGHTALYWYRQSLGQGLEFLIYFQGNSAPDKSGLPSDRFSAERTGGSVSTLTIQRTQQEDSAVYLCASSLGGPRGNTIYFGEGSWLTVV.

Ten or more counts support this clonotype. This rearrangement joins TRBV9 to TRBJ2-1; 7 bases align to TRBD1. This CDR3 contains 14 residues. The V and J ends lost 4 bases and 0 bases, in that order; junction bases with no gene match: 1. Germline CDR1 reads SGDLS; CDR2 reads YYNGEE. Written as DNA, the CDR3 is TGTGCCAGCAGCCGGGACAGCTCCTACAATGAGCAGTTCTTC. It specifies CASSRDSSYNEQFF.

This clonotype was counted ten times or more. V usage is TRBV10-3 and J usage is TRBJ2-2; no clear D gene. CDR1 ENHRY and CDR2 SYGVKD come from the germline V gene. V dropped 3 bases and J dropped 1 base, with 9 bases sitting between them. This CDR3 contains 15 residues. The CDR3 region has the DNA TGTGCCATCAGTGAAACAGATTTGAACACCGGGGAGCTGTTTTTT. Translating gives CAISETDLNTGELFF.

The chain joins TRBV12-3 or TRBV12-4 to TRBJ2-7, with D unresolved. V shed 3 bases and J shed 2 bases, with 17 bases lying between them. This CDR3 has 16 residues. The CDR3 protein is CASSFTQDLTPYEQYF. The CDR3 bases are TGTGCCAGCAGTTTTACTCAGGATTTAACCCCCTACGAGCAGTACTTC.

The J gene is TRBJ2-2, the V gene TRBV12-3 or TRBV12-4, with D perhaps TRBD1 (6 bases). The V and J ends lost 6 bases and 7 bases respectively, with 12 bases between them. The CDR3 length is 13 residues. The CDR3: CASSDQGNGELFF. CDR3 sequence (DNA): TGTGCCAGCAGCGATCAGGGGAACGGGGAGCTGTTTTTT.

The table lists this clonotype with a few counts. The chain joins TRBV6-2 or TRBV6-3 to TRBJ2-7, with TRBD2 identical over 9 bases. CDR1 MNHEY and CDR2 SVGEGT come from the germline V gene. V was clipped by 8 bases and J by 1 base; unmatched bases: 21. The CDR3 length is 19 residues. CDR3: CASLSHSGLSGSSSYEQYF. CDR3 DNA: TGTGCCAGCTTATCTCATTCGGGACTTAGCGGGAGCAGTTCCTACGAGCAGTACTTC.

This clonotype was observed at least ten times. V usage is TRBV28 and J usage is TRBJ2-2; 10 bases fit TRBD2. The trim removed 5 bases at V and 8 bases at J, leaving 17 bases unmatched. This CDR3 has 18 amino acids. The germline V gene encodes CDR1 MDHEN and CDR2 SYDVKM. For the CDR3, the DNA is TGTGCCAGCAGTCCCGAAACACTAGCGGGAACCAACGGGGGGGAGCTGTTTTTT. Protein: CASSPETLAGTNGGELFF.

This clonotype has ten or more counts. The gene calls are TRBV29-1 and TRBJ1-1; unclear D gene. The CDR3 contains 12 residues. The V gene lost 4 bases and the J gene lost 6 bases, with 12 bases spanning the gap. Per the germline V gene, CDR1 is SQVTM and CDR2 is ANQGSEA. The CDR3 sequence: CSVGSSAAEAFF. CDR3 in DNA: TGCAGCGTTGGGTCCTCCGCGGCTGAAGCTTTCTTT.

At least ten counts were recorded for this clonotype. This sequence joins TRBV12-3 or TRBV12-4 and TRBJ1-5; 7 bases align to TRBD1. V dropped 6 bases and J dropped 2; count of bases not matched to a gene: 7. The CDR3 has 15 residues. The CDR3 here is CASRRQGSGNQPQHF. CDR3 nucleotide sequence: TGTGCCAGCAGACGACAGGGATCGGGCAATCAGCCCCAGCATTTT.

This clonotype came up many times. The chain combines TRBV11-3 with TRBJ2-7; TRBD2 matches 11 bases. CDR1 is SGHNT, CDR2 YENEEA, per germline. The CDR3 runs to 15 residues. The J segment lost 4 bases and the V segment lost 5 bases, leaving 7 bases of the junction unmatched. CDR3 DNA: TGTGCCAGCAGCCCATTTAGCGGGAGGGTATACGAGCAGTACTTC. This gives the protein CASSPFSGRVYEQYF.

The table lists this clonotype with many counts. The gene calls are TRBV29-1 and TRBJ2-4, with D perhaps given as TRBD1 or TRBD2 (6 bases each). V was trimmed by 6 bases and J by 9 bases, leaving 21 bases between them. There are 14 residues in the CDR3. In germline, CDR1 is SQVTM, CDR2 ANQGSEA. The DNA for the CDR3 is TGCAGCGTCAAATCGGGGGACACCCATGGCATTCAGTACTTC. Amino acid sequence: CSVKSGDTHGIQYF.